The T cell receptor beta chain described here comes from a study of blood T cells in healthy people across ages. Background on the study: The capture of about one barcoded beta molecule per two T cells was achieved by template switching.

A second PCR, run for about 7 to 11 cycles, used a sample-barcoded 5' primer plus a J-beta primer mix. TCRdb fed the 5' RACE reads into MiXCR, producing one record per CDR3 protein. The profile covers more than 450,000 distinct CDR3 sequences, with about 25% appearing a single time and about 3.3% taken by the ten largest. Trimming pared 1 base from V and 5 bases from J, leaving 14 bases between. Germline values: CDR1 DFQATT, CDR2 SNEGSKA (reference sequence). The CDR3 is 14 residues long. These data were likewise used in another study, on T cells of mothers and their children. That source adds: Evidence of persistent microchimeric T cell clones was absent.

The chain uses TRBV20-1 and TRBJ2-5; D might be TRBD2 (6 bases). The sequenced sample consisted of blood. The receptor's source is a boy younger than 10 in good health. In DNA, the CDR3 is TGCAGTGCTAGAGCTGAGCGGGTCGGGGAGACCCAGTACTTC. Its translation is CSARAERVGETQYF.